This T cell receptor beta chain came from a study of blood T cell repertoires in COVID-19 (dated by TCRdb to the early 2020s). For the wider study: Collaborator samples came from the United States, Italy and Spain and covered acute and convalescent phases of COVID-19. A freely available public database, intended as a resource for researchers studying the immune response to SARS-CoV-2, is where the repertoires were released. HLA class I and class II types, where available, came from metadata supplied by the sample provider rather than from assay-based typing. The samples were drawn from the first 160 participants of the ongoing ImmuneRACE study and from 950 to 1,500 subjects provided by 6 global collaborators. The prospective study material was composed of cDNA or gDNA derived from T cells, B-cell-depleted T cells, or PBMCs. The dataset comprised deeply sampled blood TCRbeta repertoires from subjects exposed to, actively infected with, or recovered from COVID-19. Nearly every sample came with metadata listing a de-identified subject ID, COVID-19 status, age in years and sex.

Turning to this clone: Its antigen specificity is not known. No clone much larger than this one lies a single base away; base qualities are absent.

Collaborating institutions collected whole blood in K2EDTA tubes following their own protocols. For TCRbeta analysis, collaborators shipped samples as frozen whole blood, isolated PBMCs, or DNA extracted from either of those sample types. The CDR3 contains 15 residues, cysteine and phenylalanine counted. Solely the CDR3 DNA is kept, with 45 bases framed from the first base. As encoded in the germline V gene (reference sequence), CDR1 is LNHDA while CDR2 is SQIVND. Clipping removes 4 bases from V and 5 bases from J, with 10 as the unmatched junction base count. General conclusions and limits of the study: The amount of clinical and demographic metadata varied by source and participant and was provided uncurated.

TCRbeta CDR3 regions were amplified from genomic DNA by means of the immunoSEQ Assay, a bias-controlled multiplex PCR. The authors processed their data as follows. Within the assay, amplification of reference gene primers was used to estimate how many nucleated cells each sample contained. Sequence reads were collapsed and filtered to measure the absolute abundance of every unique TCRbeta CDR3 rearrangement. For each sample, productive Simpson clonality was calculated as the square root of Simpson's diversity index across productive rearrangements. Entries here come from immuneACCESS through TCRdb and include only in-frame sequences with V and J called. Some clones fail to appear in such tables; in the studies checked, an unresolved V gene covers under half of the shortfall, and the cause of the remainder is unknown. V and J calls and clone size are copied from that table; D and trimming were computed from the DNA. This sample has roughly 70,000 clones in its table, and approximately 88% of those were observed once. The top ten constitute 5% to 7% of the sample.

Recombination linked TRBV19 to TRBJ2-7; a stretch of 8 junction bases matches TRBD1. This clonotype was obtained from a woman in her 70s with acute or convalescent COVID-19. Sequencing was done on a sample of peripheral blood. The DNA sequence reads TGTGCCAGTAGTACTCTACAGGGGGATCGGAACGAGCAGTACTTC. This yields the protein CASSTLQGDRNEQYF.